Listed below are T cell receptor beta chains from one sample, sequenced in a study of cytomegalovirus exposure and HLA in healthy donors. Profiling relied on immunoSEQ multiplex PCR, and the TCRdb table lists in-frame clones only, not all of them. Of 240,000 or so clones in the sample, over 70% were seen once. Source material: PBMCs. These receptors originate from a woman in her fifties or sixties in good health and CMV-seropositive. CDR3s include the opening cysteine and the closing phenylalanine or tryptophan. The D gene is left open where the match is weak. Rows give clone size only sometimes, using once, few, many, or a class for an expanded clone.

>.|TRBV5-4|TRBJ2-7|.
CASSAPGPSSGEQYF
TGTGCCAGCAGCGCACCCGGTCCCAGCTCGGGCGAGCAGTACTTC
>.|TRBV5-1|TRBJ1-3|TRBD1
CASSFQGANSGNTIYF
TGCGCCAGCAGCTTCCAGGGGGCAAACTCTGGAAACACCATATATTTT
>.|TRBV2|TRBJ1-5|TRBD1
CASTETGWDQPQHF
TGTGCCAGCACCGAGACAGGGTGGGATCAGCCCCAGCATTTT
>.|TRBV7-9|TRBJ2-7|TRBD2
CASSLEGGRYEQYF
TGTGCCAGCAGCTTGGAGGGCGGGAGGTACGAGCAGTACTTC
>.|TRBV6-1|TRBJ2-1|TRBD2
CASPGGLEGNEQFF
TGTGCCAGTCCCGGGGGACTAGAGGGCAATGAGCAGTTCTTC
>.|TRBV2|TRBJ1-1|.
CASSEGGIIAFF
TGTGCCAGCAGTGAAGGAGGGATCATCGCTTTCTTT
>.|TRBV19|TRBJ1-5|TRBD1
CASSTLRTGGVNQPQHF
TGTGCCAGTAGTACCCTTCGGACAGGGGGCGTCAATCAGCCCCAGCATTTT
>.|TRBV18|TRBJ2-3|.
CASSPPGAGGIDTQYF
TGTGCCAGCTCACCACCGGGGGCAGGAGGCATAGATACGCAGTATTTT
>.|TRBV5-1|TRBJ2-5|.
CASSLVGGQQETQYF
TGCGCCAGCAGCTTGGTCGGGGGGCAGCAAGAGACCCAGTACTTC
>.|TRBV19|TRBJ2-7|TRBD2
CASSAGTFYEQYF
TGTGCCAGTTCAGCGGGAACCTTCTACGAGCAGTACTTC
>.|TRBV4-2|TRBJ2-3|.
CASSQVLGQGTDTQYF
TGTGCCAGCAGCCAAGTGTTGGGACAAGGAACCGATACGCAGTATTTT
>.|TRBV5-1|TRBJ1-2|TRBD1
CASSPGGLGYGYTF
TGCGCCAGCAGCCCAGGGGGGTTAGGCTATGGCTACACCTTC
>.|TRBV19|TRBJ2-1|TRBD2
CASSTPGLGDNEQFF
TGTGCCAGTAGTACCCCGGGACTAGGGGACAATGAGCAGTTCTTC
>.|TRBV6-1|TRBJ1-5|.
CASSPLYSNQPQHF
TGTGCCAGCAGTCCCCTATATAGCAATCAGCCCCAGCATTTT
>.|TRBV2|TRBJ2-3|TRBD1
CASMGQRTQYF
TGTGCCAGCATGGGACAGAGGACGCAGTATTTT
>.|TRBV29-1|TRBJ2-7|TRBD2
CSVGLAGGDYEQYF
TGCAGCGTTGGCCTAGCGGGAGGGGACTACGAGCAGTACTTC
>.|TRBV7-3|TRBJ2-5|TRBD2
CASSSLAEGTQYF
TGTGCCAGCAGCTCCCTAGCGGAGGGGACCCAGTACTTC
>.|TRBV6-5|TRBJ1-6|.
CASSYSTDYNSPLHF
TGTGCCAGCAGTTACTCGACAGATTATAATTCACCCCTCCACTTT
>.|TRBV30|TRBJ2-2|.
CAWSVRDTGELFF
TGTGCCTGGAGTGTACGGGACACCGGGGAGCTGTTTTTT
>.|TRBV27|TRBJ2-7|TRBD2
CASRDLAGAHEQYF
TGTGCCAGTCGTGATCTAGCGGGAGCTCACGAGCAGTACTTC
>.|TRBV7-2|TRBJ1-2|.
CASSLGGAGQAGGYTF
TGTGCCAGCAGCTTAGGAGGGGCTGGCCAGGCGGGGGGCTACACCTTC
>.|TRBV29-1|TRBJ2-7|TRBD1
CSVKGASAEQYF
TGCAGCGTTAAGGGGGCTAGTGCCGAGCAGTACTTC
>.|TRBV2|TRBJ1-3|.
CASSDHQGISGNTIYF
TGTGCCAGCAGCGACCACCAGGGGATATCTGGAAACACCATATATTTT
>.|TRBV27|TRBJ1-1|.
CASSLQPRGNTEAFF
TGTGCCAGCAGTTTACAGCCGCGGGGAAACACTGAAGCTTTCTTT
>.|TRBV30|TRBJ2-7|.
CAWTKTYEQYF
TGTGCCTGGACTAAAACCTACGAGCAGTACTTC
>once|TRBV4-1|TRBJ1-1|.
CASSPPRQGNTEAFF
TGCGCCAGCAGCCCCCCGAGGCAGGGGAACACTGAAGCTTTCTTT
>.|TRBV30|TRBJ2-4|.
CAWSRLAKNIQYF
TGTGCCTGGAGTCGTCTAGCCAAAAACATTCAGTACTTC
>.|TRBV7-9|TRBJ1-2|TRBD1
CASSFPTGAYDGYTF
TGTGCCAGCAGCTTCCCTACAGGGGCGTATGATGGCTACACCTTC
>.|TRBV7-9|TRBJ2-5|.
CASSPRDQETQYF
TGTGCCAGCAGTCCGAGGGACCAAGAGACCCAGTACTTC
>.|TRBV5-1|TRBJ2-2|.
CASSLNSGNTGELFF
TGCGCCAGCAGCCTTAATAGCGGGAACACCGGGGAGCTGTTTTTT
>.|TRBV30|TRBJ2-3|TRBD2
CAWSVPSGSLNTQYF
TGTGCCTGGAGTGTGCCTAGCGGGAGCCTTAATACGCAGTATTTT
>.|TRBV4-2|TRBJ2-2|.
CASSQDRSGVVNTGELFF
TGTGCCAGCAGCCAAGATCGTTCCGGGGTGGTAAACACCGGGGAGCTGTTTTTT
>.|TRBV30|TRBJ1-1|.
CAWTNSDSQNTEAFF
TGTGCCTGGACCAATTCGGACAGCCAGAATACTGAAGCTTTCTTT
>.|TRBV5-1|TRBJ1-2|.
CASSLAVGRGYGYTF
TGCGCCAGCAGCTTGGCCGTCGGTAGGGGCTATGGCTACACCTTC
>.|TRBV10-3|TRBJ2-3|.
CAISERGGEDTQYF
TGTGCCATCAGTGAAAGGGGCGGCGAAGATACGCAGTATTTT
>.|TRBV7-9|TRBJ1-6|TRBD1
CASSFRDRGGNSPLHF
TGTGCCAGCAGCTTCCGGGACAGGGGAGGAAATTCACCCCTCCACTTT
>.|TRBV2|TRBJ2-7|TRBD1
CASKLDRGLSYEQYF
TGTGCCAGCAAGCTCGACAGGGGACTCTCCTACGAGCAGTACTTC
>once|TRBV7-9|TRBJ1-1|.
CASEKGVKNTEAFF
TGTGCCAGCGAAAAGGGAGTCAAGAACACTGAAGCTTTCTTT
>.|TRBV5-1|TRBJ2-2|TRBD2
CASSRSSGSHTGELFF
TGCGCCAGCAGCCGCTCTAGCGGGAGCCATACCGGGGAGCTGTTTTTT
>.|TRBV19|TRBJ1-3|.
CASSIMSSGGGGNTIYF
TGTGCCAGTAGTATTATGTCTTCTGGTGGAGGAGGAAACACCATATATTTT
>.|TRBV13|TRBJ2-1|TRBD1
CASSLGTGIVEQFF
TGTGCCAGCAGCTTGGGGACAGGGATCGTGGAGCAGTTCTTC
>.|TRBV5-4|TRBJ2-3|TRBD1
CASSPDRGSLDTQYF
TGTGCCAGCAGCCCGGACAGGGGGTCCCTTGATACGCAGTATTTT
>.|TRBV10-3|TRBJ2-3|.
CASQGPDTQYF
TGTGCCAGCCAGGGGCCAGATACGCAGTATTTT
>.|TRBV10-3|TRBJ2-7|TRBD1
CAIRPQGRTYEQYF
TGTGCCATCAGGCCACAGGGGAGAACCTACGAGCAGTACTTC
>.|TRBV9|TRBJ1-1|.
CASSRNVETEAFF
TGTGCCAGCAGCCGCAATGTGGAGACTGAAGCTTTCTTT
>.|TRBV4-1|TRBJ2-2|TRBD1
CASSPRGHVAGELFF
TGCGCCAGCAGCCCAAGGGGGCATGTCGCCGGGGAGCTGTTTTTT
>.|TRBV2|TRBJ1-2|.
CASRGLSWGYTF
TGTGCCAGCAGGGGCCTTTCCTGGGGCTACACCTTC
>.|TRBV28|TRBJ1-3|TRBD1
CASRGTGASGNTIYF
TGTGCCAGCAGGGGGACAGGGGCCTCTGGAAACACCATATATTTT
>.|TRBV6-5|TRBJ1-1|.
CASSYGQINTEAFF
TGTGCCAGCAGTTACGGGCAGATCAACACTGAAGCTTTCTTT
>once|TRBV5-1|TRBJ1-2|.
CASTREPYNYGYTF
TGCGCCAGCACCCGAGAACCTTATAACTATGGCTACACCTTC
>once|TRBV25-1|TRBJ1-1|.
CASHTGLNTEAFF
TGTGCCAGCCACACAGGTTTGAACACTGAAGCTTTCTTT
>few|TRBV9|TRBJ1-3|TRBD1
CASSVERGHRSGNTIYF
TGTGCCAGCAGCGTAGAGAGGGGGCACCGGTCTGGAAACACCATATATTTT
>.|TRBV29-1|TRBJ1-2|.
CSVAGLSFNYGYTF
TGCAGCGTTGCAGGGCTTTCCTTTAACTATGGCTACACCTTC
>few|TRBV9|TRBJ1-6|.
CASSENSMNSPLHF
TGTGCCAGCAGCGAGAACAGTATGAATTCACCCCTCCACTTT
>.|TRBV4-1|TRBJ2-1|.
CASSNGVGFPGGEQFF
TGCGCCAGCAGCAATGGAGTGGGTTTCCCCGGGGGTGAGCAGTTCTTC
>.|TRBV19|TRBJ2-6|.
CASSISIGGANVLTF
TGTGCCAGTAGTATCTCTATTGGTGGGGCCAACGTCCTGACTTTC
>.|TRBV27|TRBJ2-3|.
CASSHQRRSTDTQYF
TGTGCCAGCAGCCACCAGAGGAGGAGCACAGATACGCAGTATTTT